These 14 T cell receptor beta chains share one sample of origin, sequenced in a study of blood T cell repertoires in COVID-19. Profiling relied on immunoSEQ multiplex PCR, and the TCRdb table lists in-frame clones only, not all of them. The sample records more than 85,000 clones, roughly 92% being singletons. Sequencing was done on a sample of peripheral blood. The origin of the receptors is a man in his sixties with acute or convalescent COVID-19.

This sequence joins TRBV5-4 and TRBJ1-6, with 9 nucleotides matching TRBD1. V shed 3 bases and J 7 bases; nucleotides not matched to a gene: 8. Germline V gene sequence: CDR1 SGHNT, CDR2 YYREEE (reference sequence). This CDR3 region has 16 residues. CDR3 region: CASSSHTGGKNSPLHF. In nucleotides, the CDR3 is TGTGCCAGCAGCTCTCACACAGGGGGCAAAAATTCACCCCTCCACTTT.

The chain recombines TRBV6-5 with TRBJ1-6, with 7 positions matching TRBD1. V dropped 9 bases and J dropped 7; count of bases not matched to a gene: 6. From germline, CDR1 is MNHEY and CDR2 SVGAGI. This CDR3 spans 13 amino acids. This chain's CDR3 is CASSGQRNSPLHF. Written as DNA, the CDR3 is TGTGCCAGTTCGGGACAGCGGAATTCACCCCTCCACTTT.

The chain couples TRBV7-3 to TRBJ2-2; 14 nucleotides line up with TRBD2. CDR1 and CDR2 (germline): SGHTA, FQGTGA. This CDR3 is 18 amino acids long. The trim removed 1 base at V and 5 bases at J, leaving 6 bases unmatched. Here the CDR3 reads CASSLNPGLAGGTGELFF. The CDR3, as DNA: TGTGCCAGCAGCTTAAACCCCGGACTAGCGGGAGGAACCGGGGAGCTGTTTTTT.

The rearrangement uses TRBV19 and TRBJ1-5; a possible D gene is TRBD1 (5 bases). The length of the CDR3 is 14 residues. Germline lookup yields CDR1 LNHDA and CDR2 SQIVND (reference sequence). V lost 2 bases and J lost 2, with 7 bases in between. The CDR3 region is CASSIQTGNQPQHF. CDR3 coding DNA: TGTGCCAGTAGTATACAGACAGGCAATCAGCCCCAGCATTTT.

The rearrangement links TRBV7-8 to TRBJ2-3; 7 nucleotides align to TRBD1. V lost 5 bases to trimming and J lost 1 base; unmatched junction nucleotides: 6. Per germline, CDR1 SGHVS and CDR2 FQNEAQ. The CDR3 extends over 15 amino acids. In DNA form, the CDR3 reads TGTGCCAGCAGCCTTAAAGACAGGGGCACAGATACGCAGTATTTT. This sequence encodes CASSLKDRGTDTQYF.

The chain combines TRBV5-1 with TRBJ2-7; 11 bases are a match to TRBD2. The CDR3 has 13 residues. CDR1 and CDR2 (germline): SGHRS, YFSETQ. J lost 5 bases, V lost 2 bases, and 0 bases had no gene match. The CDR3 reads CASSFSGRDEQYF. In nucleotides, the CDR3 is TGCGCCAGCAGCTTTAGCGGGAGGGACGAGCAGTACTTC.

The J gene is TRBJ2-2, the V gene TRBV10-3; D remains unclear. CDR3 length: 13 residues. CDR1 is ENHRY and CDR2 is SYGVKD in the germline V gene. The germline V and J ends were trimmed by 6 bases and 3 bases, with 8 bases remaining between them. The CDR3 sequence is CAISGWDTGELFF. The CDR3 DNA reads as TGTGCCATCAGCGGGTGGGACACCGGGGAGCTGTTTTTT.

The genes are TRBV6-5 and TRBJ2-7; 11 positions match TRBD1. J was trimmed by 6 bases and V by 6 bases; bases with no gene match: 10. CDR1 MNHEY and CDR2 SVGAGI come from the germline V gene. The CDR3 spans 15 residues. CDR3 in DNA: TGTGCCAGCAGCAAACCGGGACAGGGGGTGAGCGAGCAGTACGTC. Amino acid sequence: CASSKPGQGVSEQYV.

The rearrangement uses TRBV2 and TRBJ2-7; D not certain. CDR3 length equals 12 residues. The germline gives CDR1 SNHLY, CDR2 FYNNEI. Trimming pared 3 bases from V and 5 bases from J, leaving 8 bases between. In nucleotides, the CDR3 is TGTGCCAGCAGTGATGAGTTCCACGAGCAGTACTTC. It is translated as CASSDEFHEQYF.

The chain recombines TRBV2 with TRBJ1-2; 7 nucleotides line up with TRBD1. Germline V lookup: CDR1 SNHLY, CDR2 FYNNEI. V lost 7 bases and J lost 4; bases outside the gene matches: 6. CDR3 size: 13 residues. The CDR3 reads CASNRDSSYGYTF. For the CDR3, the DNA is TGTGCCAGCAATAGGGACAGTTCCTATGGCTACACCTTC.

The rearrangement links TRBV15 to TRBJ1-3; 9 nucleotides line up with TRBD1. This CDR3 has 15 residues. Trimming cost V 0 bases and J 6 bases; bases outside gene matches: 3. Per germline, CDR1 LNHNV and CDR2 YYDKDF (reference sequence). CDR3 in DNA: TGTGCCACCAGCAGAGAGGGACAGGGAAAAAACACCATATATTTT. As protein: CATSREGQGKNTIYF.

The chain links TRBV2 to TRBJ1-2; 9 nucleotides agree with TRBD1. The V gene's germline CDR1 is SNHLY and CDR2 FYNNEI. This CDR3 is 14 amino acids long. V shed 6 bases, J shed 2 bases, and the junction held 4 bases outside the gene matches. CDR3 sequence reads: CASRSGTGNYGYTF. CDR3 DNA: TGTGCCAGCAGATCCGGGACAGGGAACTATGGCTACACCTTC. Based on the CDR3 plus reference TRBV2 and TRBJ1-2, the full variable domain is EPEVTQTPSHQVTQMGQEVILRCVPISNHLYFYWYRQILGQKVEFLVSFYNNEISEKSEIFDDQFSVERPDGSNFTLKIRSTKLEDSAMYFCASRSGTGNYGYTFGSGTRLTVV.

The chain employs TRBV28 and TRBJ1-2; no reliable D call. The ends were cut back, 10 bases at V and 5 bases at J, with 11 bases in the middle. The germline V gene encodes CDR1 MDHEN and CDR2 SYDVKM. The CDR3 spans 11 residues. The CDR3, as DNA: TGTGCCACCGAGAGCGTATATGGCTACACCTTC. Its translation: CATESVYGYTF.

The chain recombines TRBV28 with TRBJ1-1; D ambiguous. Germline assignment: CDR1 MDHEN and CDR2 SYDVKM. The CDR3 runs to 15 residues. With 1 base removed from V and 2 bases from J, the gap between germline ends came to 11 bases. CDR3 amino acids: CASSLYQAGNTEAFF. The DNA of the CDR3 is TGTGCCAGCAGTTTATACCAGGCGGGAAACACTGAAGCTTTCTTT.